Each of the 32 T cell receptor beta chains below was sequenced from the same sample in a study of T cell responses to AZD1222 COVID-19 vaccine. Produced via immunoSEQ multiplex PCR; TCRdb's table is partial and in-frame only. The data contain approximately 220,000 clones, about 93% of them singletons. The sequences come from peripheral blood, collected on day 0 of MenACWY control vaccination. These receptors were collected from an adult in good health.

V is TRBV2 and J is TRBJ2-5; TRBD1 is a possible D gene (5 bases). Trimming cost V 7 bases and J 4 bases, with 10 bases left between them. CDR1 and CDR2 from the germline V gene are SNHLY and FYNNEI. The CDR3 is 12 amino acids. CDR3 protein: CASNSGPETQYF. The CDR3 DNA reads TGTGCCAGCAATTCAGGGCCAGAGACCCAGTACTTC.

The gene calls are TRBV13 and TRBJ1-3, with TRBD1 matching 7 bases. The CDR3 loop spans 15 amino acids. Looked up from germline, CDR1 is PRHDT and CDR2 is FYEKMQ (reference sequence). Trimming took 5 bases from V and 0 from J; bases not matched to a gene: 4. CDR3 residues: CASSNRGSSGNTIYF. CDR3 bases: TGTGCCAGCAGCAACAGGGGAAGCTCTGGAAACACCATATATTTT.

The chain carries TRBV30 and TRBJ2-2, with D tentatively TRBD2 (5 bases). The V gene lost 1 base and the J gene lost 12 bases, with 12 bases spanning the gap. From germline, CDR1 is GTSNPN and CDR2 SVGIG (reference sequence). CDR3 length: 12 amino acids. CDR3 coding DNA: TGTGCCTGGAGTGGCCGGCGGGCGAAGCTGTTTTTT. Its protein product is CAWSGRRAKLFF. The full variable domain, rest sourced from reference TRBV30 and TRBJ2-2, is SQTIHQWPATLVQPVGSPLSLECTVEGTSNPNLYWYRQAAGRGLQLLFYSVGIGQISSEVPQNLSASRPQDRQFILSSKKLLLSDSGFYLCAWSGRRAKLFFGEGSRLTVL.

The rearrangement uses TRBV19 and TRBJ2-7; TRBD1 might be the D (6 bases). Germline loops: CDR1 LNHDA, CDR2 SQIVND (reference sequence). The CDR3 sequence is 13 residues long. Trimming left V 4 bases short and J 2 bases short, with 9 bases between. For the CDR3, the DNA is TGTGCCAGTAGTACACAGGGACCCTACGAGCAGTACTTC. Translated: CASSTQGPYEQYF. The full variable domain, in which reference TRBV19 and TRBJ2-7 provide the parts outside the CDR3, is DGGITQSPKYLFRKEGQNVTLSCEQNLNHDAMYWYRQDPGQGLRLIYYSQIVNDFQKGDIAEGYSVSREKKESFPLTVTSAQKNPTAFYLCASSTQGPYEQYFGPGTRLTVT.

J is TRBJ1-5 and V is TRBV30; a weak D match, TRBD1 (6 bases). The CDR3 runs 14 residues. Germline values: CDR1 GTSNPN, CDR2 SVGIG (reference sequence). Between the trimmed V and J ends, which lost 2 bases and 2 bases, there was a span of 10 bases. CDR3 amino acids: CAWSLGGGNQPQHF. The DNA for the CDR3 is TGTGCCTGGAGTTTAGGGGGTGGCAATCAGCCCCAGCATTTT. Based on the CDR3 plus reference TRBV30 and TRBJ1-5, the full variable domain is SQTIHQWPATLVQPVGSPLSLECTVEGTSNPNLYWYRQAAGRGLQLLFYSVGIGQISSEVPQNLSASRPQDRQFILSSKKLLLSDSGFYLCAWSLGGGNQPQHFGDGTRLSIL.

The V call is TRBV5-1, the J call TRBJ2-3; the D gene is possibly TRBD2 (5 bases). Looked up from germline, CDR1 is SGHRS and CDR2 is YFSETQ. The CDR3 spans 15 residues. The V end was cut by 4 bases, the J end by 0 bases, with 12 bases between. The CDR3 DNA reads as TGCGCCAGCAGCCACAGCCGGACTAGCACAGATACGCAGTATTTT. The encoded protein is CASSHSRTSTDTQYF.

The chain joins TRBV6-5 to TRBJ1-2, with D perhaps matching TRBD1 (5 bases). The CDR3 extends over 15 amino acids. CDR1 and CDR2 from the germline V gene are MNHEY and SVGAGI. V lost 6 bases to trimming and J lost 4 bases, with 18 bases between them. This chain's CDR3 is CASSLGPLRGYGYTF. The CDR3 coding sequence is TGTGCCAGCAGCCTGGGACCCCTCCGGGGCTATGGCTACACCTTC.

As to this clone: The junction departs from germline at one end; a sequencing error may be responsible. Other DNA sequences of this sample code for an identical CDR3. J is TRBJ1-1 and V is TRBV10-3; a weak D match, TRBD1 (6 bases). This CDR3 has 15 residues. The V gene's germline CDR1 is ENHRY and CDR2 SYGVKD. The CDR3 protein is CAISELTGGGTEAFF. The CDR3 coding sequence is TGCGCCATCAGTGAATTGACAGGAGGAGGCACTGAAGCTTTCTTT.

This sequence joins TRBV29-1 and TRBJ1-1; maybe TRBD1 (5 bases). Germline lookup yields CDR1 SQVTM and CDR2 ANQGSEA. V gave up 4 bases and J gave up 0 bases, with 9 bases separating them. There are 13 residues in the CDR3. The CDR3: CSVVGGLNTEAFF. CDR3 DNA sequence: TGCAGCGTTGTGGGGGGTTTGAACACTGAAGCTTTCTTT.

The CDR3 loop reads CASSTRTGAKNTEAFF. The DNA for the CDR3 is TGTGCCAGTAGTACCCGGACAGGGGCGAAGAACACTGAAGCTTTCTTT. The chain employs TRBV19 and TRBJ1-1; 9 nucleotides match TRBD1. The CDR3 spans 16 residues. Germline lookup yields CDR1 LNHDA and CDR2 SQIVND (reference sequence). V dropped 4 bases and J dropped 1; count of bases not matched to a gene: 7.

The CDR3 is CASSGEGGTPVGEKLFF. The CDR3 region has the DNA TGTGCCAGCAGCGGGGAAGGAGGGACGCCGGTCGGGGAAAAACTGTTTTTT. The chain joins TRBV7-9 to TRBJ1-4, with D perhaps matching TRBD1 (5 bases). V lost 5 bases, J lost 8 bases, and 24 bases lay in between. The length of the CDR3 is 17 residues. The germline V gene has CDR1 SEHNR and CDR2 FQNEAQ (reference sequence).

The chain links TRBV7-2 to TRBJ2-1; 9 bases match TRBD2. CDR1 SGHTA and CDR2 FQGNSA come from the germline V gene. The CDR3 sequence is 17 residues long. V gave up 1 base and J gave up 6 bases; unmatched junction bases: 10. The CDR3 DNA sequence: TGTGCCAGCAGCTTAGTACTGGGGGGACTAGCCGCCAATGAGCAGTTCTTC. Its protein is CASSLVLGGLAANEQFF.

V is TRBV5-4 and J is TRBJ1-2; 11 bases match TRBD1. Trimming removed 4 bases from V and 0 bases from J; junction bases left unmatched: 5. Per germline, CDR1 SGHNT and CDR2 YYREEE (reference sequence). The CDR3 sequence is 16 residues long. The CDR3 DNA follows: TGTGCCAGCAGCACTGGACAGGGGGCGTCTAACTATGGCTACACCTTC. Translating gives CASSTGQGASNYGYTF. The variable domain in full, completed from reference TRBV5-4 and TRBJ1-2, reads ETGVTQSPTHLIKTRGQQVTLRCSSQSGHNTVSWYQQALGQGPQFIFQYYREEENGRGNFPPRFSGLQFPNYSSELNVNALELDDSALYLCASSTGQGASNYGYTFGSGTRLTVV.

This clone has just one count. The gene calls are TRBV19 and TRBJ1-5; no firm D call. With 11 bases removed from V and 0 bases from J, the gap between germline ends came to 11 bases. The CDR3 spans 13 residues. Germline V lookup: CDR1 LNHDA, CDR2 SQIVND (reference sequence). The CDR3 DNA follows: TGTGCCTCTAACACCTATAGCAATCAGCCCCAGCATTTT. Translated, it gives CASNTYSNQPQHF.

In this sample, this clone turned up once. The chain is built from TRBV7-2 and TRBJ2-1; 9 bases fit TRBD2. V shed 1 base, J shed 13 bases, and the junction held 8 bases outside the gene matches. This CDR3 has 14 residues. The germline CDR1 and CDR2 sequences are SGHTA and FQGNSA. CDR3 sequence reads: CASSLGGSGGTQFF. The CDR3 nucleotides are TGTGCCAGCAGCTTAGGAGGTAGCGGGGGCACCCAGTTCTTC.

V and J are TRBV27 and TRBJ1-2; perhaps TRBD1 as D (5 bases). Between the trimmed V and J ends, which lost 8 bases and 0 bases, there was a span of 16 bases. This CDR3 is 15 amino acids long. The germline gives CDR1 MNHEY, CDR2 SMNVEV (reference sequence). As DNA, the CDR3 is TGTGCCAGCCTGAAGCTTCAGGGAGCTAACTATGGCTACACCTTC. It translates to CASLKLQGANYGYTF.

This clone was counted once. The chain has TRBV18 and TRBJ1-1; maybe TRBD1 (5 bases). The CDR3 loop spans 15 amino acids. Trimming stripped 6 bases from V and 0 bases from J, with 14 bases between. Looked up from germline, CDR1 is KGHSH and CDR2 is LQKENI. CDR3 nucleotide sequence: TGTGCCAGCTCCCCCCGGGGACTCCTGAACACTGAAGCTTTCTTT. Translating gives CASSPRGLLNTEAFF. The complete variable domain, with remaining parts taken from reference TRBV18 and TRBJ1-1, reads NAGVMQNPRHLVRRRGQEARLRCSPMKGHSHVYWYRQLPEEGLKFMVYLQKENIIDESGMPKERFSAEFPKEGPSILRIQQVVRGDSAAYFCASSPRGLLNTEAFFGQGTRLTVV.

This clone was seen once. J is TRBJ1-2 and V is TRBV14; D is ambiguous. Germline lookup yields CDR1 SGHDN and CDR2 FVKESK. The length of the CDR3 is 13 residues. Between the trimmed V and J ends, which lost 0 bases and 9 bases, there was a span of 11 bases. The CDR3 nucleotides read TGTGCCAGCAGCCAAGATCGGGTGACGAGCTACACCTTC. This sequence encodes CASSQDRVTSYTF.

This clone was seen just once. The chain is built from TRBV4-1 and TRBJ1-4; tentative D call: TRBD1 (6 bases). The CDR3 has 18 residues. CDR1 is MGHRA, CDR2 YSYEKL, per germline. Trimming removed 0 bases from V and 8 bases from J, with 22 bases in between. In DNA, the CDR3 is TGCGCCAGCAGCCAAGATCAGGCAGGAAGGGGGATATCGGAAAAACTGTTTTTT. It codes for CASSQDQAGRGISEKLFF.

This clone turned up a few times. The chain couples TRBV5-1 to TRBJ1-6; 8 bases are shared with TRBD1. Unmatched junction bases numbered 6, after V lost 3 bases and J lost 7 bases. The germline V gene has CDR1 SGHRS and CDR2 YFSETQ. CDR3 size: 15 residues. CDR3 in DNA: TGCGCCAGCAGCTCGGGACAGGCGCCGAATTCACCCCTCCACTTT. Amino acids: CASSSGQAPNSPLHF. Complete variable domain (other parts from reference TRBV5-1 and TRBJ1-6): KAGVTQTPRYLIKTRGQQVTLSCSPISGHRSVSWYQQTPGQGLQFLFEYFSETQRNKGNFPGRFSGRQFSNSRSEMNVSTLELGDSALYLCASSSGQAPNSPLHFGNGTRLTVT.

The genes are TRBV4-2 and TRBJ1-5, with a possible D match to TRBD1 (6 bases). Looked up from germline, CDR1 is LGHNA and CDR2 is YNFKEQ. The germline V and J ends were trimmed by 0 bases and 4 bases, with 10 bases remaining between them. The CDR3 spans 15 residues. The CDR3 bases are TGTGCCAGCAGCCAAGAACAGGGTGGAAATCAGCCCCAGCATTTT. This codes for CASSQEQGGNQPQHF.

The CDR3 bases are TGTGCCAGCTCACCACCCACAGATACGCAGTATTTT. It yields the protein CASSPPTDTQYF. V is TRBV18 and J is TRBJ2-3; D remains unclear. Trimming pared 0 bases from V and 2 bases from J, leaving 0 bases between. Per the germline V gene, CDR1 is KGHSH and CDR2 is LQKENI. The CDR3 sequence is 12 residues long.

The CDR3 nucleotides are TGTGCCACCAGTGATCCCTCTAGCGGGGGCAATGAGCAGTTCTTC. This encodes CATSDPSSGGNEQFF. V is TRBV24-1 and J is TRBJ2-1; 10 nucleotides agree with TRBD2. The CDR3 extends over 15 amino acids. Per germline, CDR1 KGHDR and CDR2 SFDVKD. The junction had 4 bases not matched to a gene; V was cut back by 3 bases and J by 6 bases.

The chain carries TRBV3-1 (or the pseudogene TRBV3-2) and TRBJ1-1; D is undetermined. CDR1 is LGHDT, CDR2 YNNKEL, per germline (reference sequence). The CDR3 contains 15 residues. Trimming removed 3 bases from V and 0 bases from J, with 11 bases in between. The chain's CDR3 is CASSQGRQMNTEAFF. The CDR3 DNA is TGTGCCAGCAGCCAGGGGAGACAAATGAACACTGAAGCTTTCTTT.

V and J are TRBV30 and TRBJ1-1; no firm D call. Germline V gene sequence: CDR1 GTSNPN, CDR2 SVGIG (reference sequence). The CDR3 has 12 amino acids. V lost 3 bases and J 4 bases, leaving 9 bases between the germline ends. This CDR3 reads CAWRGTSTEAFF. The CDR3 DNA sequence: TGTGCCTGGAGGGGAACGTCCACTGAAGCTTTCTTT.

This sequence joins TRBV30 and TRBJ2-3, with TRBD1 identical over 9 bases. V was pared by 1 base and J by 5 bases, with 1 base of the junction left unmatched. Germline V gene sequence: CDR1 GTSNPN, CDR2 SVGIG (reference sequence). The CDR3 is 13 residues long. CDR3 protein: CAWSGQGGDTQYF. The DNA for the CDR3 is TGTGCCTGGAGTGGACAGGGGGGAGATACGCAGTATTTT.

The CDR3 bases are TGTGCCTCGATTGGGACAAGGACGGGAGAAAAACTGTTTTTT. As protein: CASIGTRTGEKLFF. The gene calls are TRBV30 and TRBJ1-4; a possible D gene is TRBD1 (6 bases). This CDR3 comprises 14 residues. The V end lost 7 bases, the J end lost 8 bases, and 20 bases lay between the germline ends. Germline V CDR1 and CDR2: GTSNPN, SVGIG (reference sequence).

J is TRBJ1-4 and V is TRBV28; 7 bases fit TRBD1. CDR3 length: 13 amino acids. The germline V gene has CDR1 MDHEN and CDR2 SYDVKM. V shed 11 bases and J 1 base; nucleotides not matched to a gene: 4. The CDR3, as DNA: TGTGCCGGGTGGGACAGAACTAATGAAAAACTGTTTTTT. Translating it yields CAGWDRTNEKLFF.

V gene TRBV28 combines with J gene TRBJ1-2; TRBD1 is a possible D gene (5 bases). Germline V gene data show CDR1 as MDHEN and CDR2 as SYDVKM. CDR3 length: 13 amino acids. The V and J ends lost 6 bases and 3 bases respectively, with 11 bases between them. The CDR3 here is CASRMGQYYGYTF. Here the CDR3 DNA reads TGTGCCAGCAGAATGGGGCAATACTATGGCTACACCTTC.

The chain combines TRBV5-1 with TRBJ2-1; D possibly corresponds to TRBD1 (5 bases). The CDR3 spans 15 residues. From germline, CDR1 is SGHRS and CDR2 YFSETQ. Trimming removed 0 bases at V and 5 bases at J, with 12 bases between. In nucleotides, the CDR3 is TGCGCCAGCAGCTTGGTACAGGCAAGACACAATGAGCAGTTCTTC. It specifies CASSLVQARHNEQFF.

The chain recombines TRBV30 with TRBJ2-1, with D possibly called TRBD1 or TRBD2 (5 bases each). Trimming shortened V by 7 bases and J by 4 bases, and 14 bases separated the two germline ends. Germline CDR1 reads GTSNPN; CDR2 reads SVGIG (reference sequence). This CDR3 is 13 amino acids long. CDR3 nucleotide sequence: TGTGCCTTGGGACGCCCGGGGTACAATGAGCAGTTCTTC. Translation: CALGRPGYNEQFF.

This rearrangement joins TRBV7-2 to TRBJ1-2; 8 bases match TRBD1. Germline CDR1 and CDR2: SGHTA and FQGNSA. There are 15 residues in the CDR3. Unmatched junction bases numbered 4, after V lost 0 bases and J lost 4 bases. The CDR3 reads CASSLAGTGLYGYTF. CDR3 bases: TGTGCCAGCAGCTTAGCGGGGACAGGCCTCTATGGCTACACCTTC.